This T cell receptor beta chain was recorded in a study of control samples from healthy donors and cancer patients. Sequencing was performed with immunoSEQ multiplex PCR; in TCRdb, only in-frame clones are kept and a portion is missing. This table has 90,000 to 150,000 clones, about 91% appearing once. Germline V gene lookup returns CDR1 WSHSY and CDR2 SAAADI. V was clipped by 4 bases and J by 3 bases; unmatched bases: 6. The CDR3 contains 15 residues. The chain combines TRBV10-2 with TRBJ1-5; 7 bases align to TRBD1. Sequenced input: blood. This TCR came from a man in his forties in good health. CDR3: CASSAAGTVNQPQHF. As DNA, the CDR3 is TGCGCCAGCAGTGCCGCCGGGACAGTCAATCAGCCCCAGCATTTT.